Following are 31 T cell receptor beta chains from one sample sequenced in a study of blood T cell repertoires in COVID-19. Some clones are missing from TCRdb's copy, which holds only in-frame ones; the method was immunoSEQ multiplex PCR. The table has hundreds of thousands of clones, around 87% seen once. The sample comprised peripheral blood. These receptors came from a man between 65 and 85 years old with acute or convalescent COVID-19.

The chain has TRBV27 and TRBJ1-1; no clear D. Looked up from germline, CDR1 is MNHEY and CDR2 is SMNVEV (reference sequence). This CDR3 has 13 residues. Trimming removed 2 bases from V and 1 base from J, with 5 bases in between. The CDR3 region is CASSLRGNTEAFF. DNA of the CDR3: TGTGCCAGCAGTTTACGAGGGAACACTGAAGCTTTCTTT.

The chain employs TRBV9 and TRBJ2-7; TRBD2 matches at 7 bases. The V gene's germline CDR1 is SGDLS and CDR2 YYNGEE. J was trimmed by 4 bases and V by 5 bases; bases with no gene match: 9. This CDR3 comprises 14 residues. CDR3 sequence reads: CASSRGLGAYEQYF. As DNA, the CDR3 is TGTGCCAGCAGTCGAGGACTAGGAGCTTACGAGCAGTACTTC.

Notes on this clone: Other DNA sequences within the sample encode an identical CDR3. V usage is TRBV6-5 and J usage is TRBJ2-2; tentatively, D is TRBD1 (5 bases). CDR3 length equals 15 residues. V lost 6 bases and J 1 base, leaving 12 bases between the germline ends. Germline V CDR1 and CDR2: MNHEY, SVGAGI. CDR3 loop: CASSHRTLNTGELFF. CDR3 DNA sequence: TGTGCCAGCAGCCATCGGACACTGAACACCGGGGAGCTGTTTTTT.

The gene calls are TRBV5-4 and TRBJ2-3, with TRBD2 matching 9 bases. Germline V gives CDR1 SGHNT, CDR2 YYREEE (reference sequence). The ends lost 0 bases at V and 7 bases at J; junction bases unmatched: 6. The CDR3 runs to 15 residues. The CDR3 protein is CASSLVGGGENTQYF. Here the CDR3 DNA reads TGTGCCAGCAGCTTGGTGGGCGGGGGGGAAAATACGCAGTATTTT. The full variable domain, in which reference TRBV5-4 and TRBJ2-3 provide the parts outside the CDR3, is ETGVTQSPTHLIKTRGQQVTLRCSSQSGHNTVSWYQQALGQGPQFIFQYYREEENGRGNFPPRFSGLQFPNYSSELNVNALELDDSALYLCASSLVGGGENTQYFGPGTRLTVL.

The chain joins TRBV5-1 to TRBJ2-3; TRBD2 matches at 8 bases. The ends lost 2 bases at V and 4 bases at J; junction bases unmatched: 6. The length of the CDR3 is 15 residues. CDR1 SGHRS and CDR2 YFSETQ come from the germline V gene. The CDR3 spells CASSLAGDRADTQYF. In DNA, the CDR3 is TGCGCCAGCAGCTTAGCGGGAGATAGGGCAGATACGCAGTATTTT.

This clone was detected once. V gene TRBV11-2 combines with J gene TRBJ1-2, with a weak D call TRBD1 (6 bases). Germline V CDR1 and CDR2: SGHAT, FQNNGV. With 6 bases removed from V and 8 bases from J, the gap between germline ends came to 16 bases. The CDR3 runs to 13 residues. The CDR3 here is CASSYDRTHGYTF. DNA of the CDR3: TGTGCCAGCAGTTATGACAGGACTCACGGCTACACCTTC.

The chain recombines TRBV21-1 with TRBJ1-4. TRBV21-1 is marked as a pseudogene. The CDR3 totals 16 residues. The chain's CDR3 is CASSNRFSREGEKLFF. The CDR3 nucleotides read TGTGCCAGCAGCAATAGATTTTCCAGGGAGGGTGAAAAACTGTTTTTT.

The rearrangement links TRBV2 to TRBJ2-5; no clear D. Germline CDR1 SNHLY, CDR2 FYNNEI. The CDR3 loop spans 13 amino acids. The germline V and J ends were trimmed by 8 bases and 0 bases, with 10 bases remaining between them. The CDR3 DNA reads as TGTGCCAGCCTTCGAGGTAACCAAGAGACCCAGTACTTC. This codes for CASLRGNQETQYF.

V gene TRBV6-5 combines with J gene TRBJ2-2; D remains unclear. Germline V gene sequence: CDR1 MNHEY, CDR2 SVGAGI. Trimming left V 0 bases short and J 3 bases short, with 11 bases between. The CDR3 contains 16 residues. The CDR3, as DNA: TGTGCCAGCAGTTACTCGGCGGCAGCATACACCGGGGAGCTGTTTTTT. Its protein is CASSYSAAAYTGELFF.

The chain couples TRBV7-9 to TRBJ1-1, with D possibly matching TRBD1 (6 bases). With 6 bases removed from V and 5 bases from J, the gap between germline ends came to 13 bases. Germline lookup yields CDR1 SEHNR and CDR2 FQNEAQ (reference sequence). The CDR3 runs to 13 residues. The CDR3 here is CASRLTQGTEAFF. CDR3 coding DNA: TGTGCCAGCAGACTGACACAGGGAACTGAAGCTTTCTTT.

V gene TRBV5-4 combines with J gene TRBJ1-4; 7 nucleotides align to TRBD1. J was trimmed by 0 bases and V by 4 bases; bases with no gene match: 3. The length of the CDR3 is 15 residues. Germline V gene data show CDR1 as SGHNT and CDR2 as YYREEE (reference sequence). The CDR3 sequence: CASSRDSATNEKLFF. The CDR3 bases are TGTGCCAGCAGCAGGGACAGTGCAACTAATGAAAAACTGTTTTTT. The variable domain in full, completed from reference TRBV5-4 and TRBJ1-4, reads ETGVTQSPTHLIKTRGQQVTLRCSSQSGHNTVSWYQQALGQGPQFIFQYYREEENGRGNFPPRFSGLQFPNYSSELNVNALELDDSALYLCASSRDSATNEKLFFGSGTQLSVL.

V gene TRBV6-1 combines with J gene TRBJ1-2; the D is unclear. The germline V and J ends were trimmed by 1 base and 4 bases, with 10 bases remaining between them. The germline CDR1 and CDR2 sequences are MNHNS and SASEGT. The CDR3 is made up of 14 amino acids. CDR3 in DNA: TGTGCCAGCAGTGAAGGTCCACAGATCTATGGCTACACCTTC. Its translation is CASSEGPQIYGYTF.

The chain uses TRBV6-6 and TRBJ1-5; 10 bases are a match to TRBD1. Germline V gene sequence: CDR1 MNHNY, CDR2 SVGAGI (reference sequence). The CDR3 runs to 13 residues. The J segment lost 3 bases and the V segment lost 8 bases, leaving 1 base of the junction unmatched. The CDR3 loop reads CASGTGDNQPQHF. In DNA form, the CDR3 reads TGTGCCAGCGGGACAGGGGACAATCAGCCCCAGCATTTT.

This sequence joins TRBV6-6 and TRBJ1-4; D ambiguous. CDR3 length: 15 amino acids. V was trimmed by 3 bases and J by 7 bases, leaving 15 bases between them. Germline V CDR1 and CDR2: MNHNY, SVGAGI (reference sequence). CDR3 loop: CASSYGPMYSEKLFF. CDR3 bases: TGTGCCAGCAGTTATGGTCCAATGTACAGTGAAAAACTGTTTTTT.

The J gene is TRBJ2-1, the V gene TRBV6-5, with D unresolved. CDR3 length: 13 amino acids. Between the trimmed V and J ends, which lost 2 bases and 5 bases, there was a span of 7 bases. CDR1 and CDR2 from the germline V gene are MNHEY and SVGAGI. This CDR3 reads CASSYEVDNEQFF. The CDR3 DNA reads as TGTGCCAGCAGTTACGAGGTTGACAATGAGCAGTTCTTC.

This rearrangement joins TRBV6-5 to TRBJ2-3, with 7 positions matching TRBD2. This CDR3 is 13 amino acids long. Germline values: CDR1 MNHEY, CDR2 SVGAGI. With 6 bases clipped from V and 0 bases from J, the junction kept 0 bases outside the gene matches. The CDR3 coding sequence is TGTGCCAGCAGACTAGCGAGCACAGATACGCAGTATTTT. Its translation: CASRLASTDTQYF.

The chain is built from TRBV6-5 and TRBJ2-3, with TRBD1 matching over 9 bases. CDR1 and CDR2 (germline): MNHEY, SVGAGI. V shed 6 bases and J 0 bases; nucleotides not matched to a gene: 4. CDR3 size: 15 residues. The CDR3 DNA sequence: TGTGCCAGCAGGGACAGGGGATTTAGCACAGATACGCAGTATTTT. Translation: CASRDRGFSTDTQYF.

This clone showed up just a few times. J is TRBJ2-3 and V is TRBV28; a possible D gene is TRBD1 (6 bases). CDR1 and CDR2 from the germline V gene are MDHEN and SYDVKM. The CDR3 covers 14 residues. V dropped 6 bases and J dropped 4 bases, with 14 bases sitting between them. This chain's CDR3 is CASSLGQFADTQYF. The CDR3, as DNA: TGTGCCAGCAGCCTTGGACAGTTCGCAGATACGCAGTATTTT.

The CDR3 spells CASSFNGGLGGSGYTF. The DNA of the CDR3 is TGTGCCAGCAGTTTTAATGGGGGTTTAGGGGGCAGCGGCTACACCTTC. This chain joins TRBV28 and TRBJ1-2; 7 bases are shared with TRBD1. The CDR3 sequence is 16 residues long. The trim removed 3 bases at V and 8 bases at J, leaving 15 bases unmatched. The germline V gene encodes CDR1 MDHEN and CDR2 SYDVKM.

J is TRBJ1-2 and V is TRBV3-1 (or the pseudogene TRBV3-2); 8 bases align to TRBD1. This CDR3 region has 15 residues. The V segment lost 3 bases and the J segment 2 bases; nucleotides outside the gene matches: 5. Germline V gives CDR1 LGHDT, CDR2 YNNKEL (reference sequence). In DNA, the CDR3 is TGTGCCAGCAGCCAGTGGGACAGGATAAACTATGGCTACACCTTC. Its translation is CASSQWDRINYGYTF.

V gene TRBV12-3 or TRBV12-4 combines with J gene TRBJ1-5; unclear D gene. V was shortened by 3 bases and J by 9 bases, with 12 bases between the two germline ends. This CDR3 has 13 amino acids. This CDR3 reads CASSFGETGPQHF. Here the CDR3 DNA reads TGTGCCAGCAGTTTCGGGGAAACGGGGCCCCAGCATTTT.

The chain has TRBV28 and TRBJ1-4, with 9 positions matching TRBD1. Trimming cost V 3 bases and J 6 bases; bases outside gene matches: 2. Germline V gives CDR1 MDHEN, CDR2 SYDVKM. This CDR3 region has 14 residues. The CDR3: CASSLTGGDEKLFF. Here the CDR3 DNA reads TGTGCCAGCAGTTTGACAGGGGGGGATGAAAAACTGTTTTTT.

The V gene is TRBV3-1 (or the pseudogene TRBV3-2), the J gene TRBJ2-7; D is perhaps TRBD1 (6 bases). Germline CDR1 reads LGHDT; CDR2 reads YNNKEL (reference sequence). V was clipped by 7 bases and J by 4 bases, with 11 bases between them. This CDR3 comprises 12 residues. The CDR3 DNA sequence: TGTGCCAGCACCACACAGGGTTACGAGCAGTACTTC. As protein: CASTTQGYEQYF.

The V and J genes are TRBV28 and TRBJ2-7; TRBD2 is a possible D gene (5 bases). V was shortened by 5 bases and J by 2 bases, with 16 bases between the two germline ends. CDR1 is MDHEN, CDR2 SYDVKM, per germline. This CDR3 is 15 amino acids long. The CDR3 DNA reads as TGTGCCAGCAGTGGAGGTCCCCCCAAGGCCTACGAGCAGTACTTC. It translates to CASSGGPPKAYEQYF.

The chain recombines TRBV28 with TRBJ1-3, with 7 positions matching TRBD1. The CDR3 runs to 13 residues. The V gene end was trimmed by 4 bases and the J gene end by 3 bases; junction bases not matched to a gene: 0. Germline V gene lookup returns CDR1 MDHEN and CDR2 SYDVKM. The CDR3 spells CASSWDSGNTIYF. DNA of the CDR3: TGTGCCAGCAGTTGGGACAGTGGAAACACCATATATTTT.

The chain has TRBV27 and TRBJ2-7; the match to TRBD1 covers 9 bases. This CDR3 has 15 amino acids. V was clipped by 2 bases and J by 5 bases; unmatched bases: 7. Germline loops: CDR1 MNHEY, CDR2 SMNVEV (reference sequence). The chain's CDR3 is CASSLGQGTIDEQYF. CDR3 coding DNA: TGTGCCAGCAGTTTAGGACAGGGGACTATTGACGAGCAGTACTTC.

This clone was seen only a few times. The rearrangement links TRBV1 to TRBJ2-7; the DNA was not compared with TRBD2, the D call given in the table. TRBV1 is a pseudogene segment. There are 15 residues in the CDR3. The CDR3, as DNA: TGCACCAGCAGCCAAGTTAGGCTAGCGGACTACGAGCAGTACTTC. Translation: CTSSQVRLADYEQYF.

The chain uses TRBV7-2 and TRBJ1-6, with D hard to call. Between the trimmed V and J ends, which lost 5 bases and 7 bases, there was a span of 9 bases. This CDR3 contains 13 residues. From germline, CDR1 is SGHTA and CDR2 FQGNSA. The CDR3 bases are TGTGCCAGCAGCCGACGGGGAAATTCACCCCTCCACTTT. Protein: CASSRRGNSPLHF.

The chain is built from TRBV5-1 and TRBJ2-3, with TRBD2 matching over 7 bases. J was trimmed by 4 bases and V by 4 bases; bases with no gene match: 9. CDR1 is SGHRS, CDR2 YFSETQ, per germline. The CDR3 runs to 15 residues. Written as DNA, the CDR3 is TGCGCCAGCAGCCCCGGGGGAGCGGGGCCAGATACGCAGTATTTT. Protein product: CASSPGGAGPDTQYF.

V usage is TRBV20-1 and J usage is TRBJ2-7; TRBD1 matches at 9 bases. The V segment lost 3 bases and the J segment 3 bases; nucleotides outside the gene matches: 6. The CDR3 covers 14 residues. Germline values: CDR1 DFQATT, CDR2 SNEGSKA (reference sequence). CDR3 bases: TGCAGTGCTAGTCTGGACAGGGGTAACTACGAGCAGTACTTC. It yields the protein CSASLDRGNYEQYF.

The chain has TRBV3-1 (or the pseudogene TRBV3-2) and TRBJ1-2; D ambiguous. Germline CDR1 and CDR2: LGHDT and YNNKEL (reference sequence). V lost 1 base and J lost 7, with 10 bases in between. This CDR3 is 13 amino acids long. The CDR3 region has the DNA TGTGCCAGCAGCCAAGGCCAGGCCACTGGCTACACCTTC. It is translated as CASSQGQATGYTF.